These 18 T cell receptor beta chains were all obtained from the same sample, sequenced in a study of blood T cell repertoires in COVID-19. Here immunoSEQ multiplex PCR was the method, and the copy in TCRdb shows in-frame clones only, minus some. Of nearly 250,000 clones in the sample, 65% to 90% were seen once. Sequencing input: PBMCs or T cells enriched from blood (not recorded which). The source of these receptors is a woman aged 45-60 years with acute COVID-19.

This clone was counted once. The chain carries TRBV27 and TRBJ2-1; 7 positions agree with TRBD1. CDR3 length equals 13 residues. The germline CDR1 and CDR2 sequences are MNHEY and SMNVEV (reference sequence). Losses at the gene ends were 6 bases for V and 5 bases for J; bases not matched to a gene: 4. The CDR3 sequence is CASRQGNNNEQFF. CDR3 sequence (DNA): TGTGCCAGCAGACAGGGGAATAACAATGAGCAGTTCTTC.

V usage is TRBV2 and J usage is TRBJ2-1, with 7 bases matching TRBD2. V was pared by 5 bases and J by 8 bases, with 3 bases of the junction left unmatched. This CDR3 region has 12 residues. Germline CDR1 and CDR2: SNHLY and FYNNEI. The CDR3 is CASSFLADEQFF. CDR3 nucleotides: TGTGCCAGCAGTTTCCTAGCGGATGAGCAGTTCTTC.

The V and J genes are TRBV7-8 and TRBJ2-7; 8 bases match TRBD1. The trim removed 6 bases at V and 4 bases at J, leaving 23 bases unmatched. Germline values: CDR1 SGHVS, CDR2 FQNEAQ. CDR3 length equals 19 residues. CDR3 sequence reads: CASRSPGQGRPKERYEQYF. In DNA, the CDR3 is TGTGCCAGCAGGTCCCCCGGACAGGGAAGGCCGAAAGAACGATACGAGCAGTACTTC. The full variable domain, completed using reference TRBV7-8 and TRBJ2-7, is GAGVSQSPRYKVAKRGQDVALRCDPISGHVSLFWYQQALGQGPEFLTYFQNEAQLDKSGLPSDRFFAERPEGSVSTLKIQRTQQEDSAVYLCASRSPGQGRPKERYEQYFGPGTRLTVT.

This chain uses TRBV9 with TRBJ2-1; D possibly corresponds to TRBD1 (5 bases). This CDR3 contains 15 residues. Germline CDR1 and CDR2: SGDLS and YYNGEE. V lost 4 bases and J lost 0, with 11 bases in between. The CDR3 nucleotides read TGTGCCAGCAGCCCCCAGGGCCTCTCCTACAATGAGCAGTTCTTC. It specifies CASSPQGLSYNEQFF.

This clone appeared a single time. The chain joins TRBV7-3 to TRBJ2-1; TRBD1 might be the D (7 bases). CDR3 size: 13 residues. V lost 8 bases, J lost 2 bases, and 10 bases lay in between. Germline values: CDR1 SGHTA, CDR2 FQGTGA. CDR3 sequence: CASGGTAYNEQFF. The CDR3 DNA reads as TGTGCCAGCGGAGGGACAGCCTACAATGAGCAGTTCTTC. Looking up the rest from reference TRBV7-3 and TRBJ2-1 gives the full variable domain: GAGVSQTPSNKVTEKGKYVELRCDPISGHTALYWYRQSLGQGPEFLIYFQGTGAADDSGLPNDRFFAVRPEGSVSTLKIQRTERGDSAVYLCASGGTAYNEQFFGPGTRLTVL.

The chain has TRBV6-6 and TRBJ1-1, with TRBD1 as a possible D gene (5 bases). This CDR3 region has 14 residues. Trimming stripped 7 bases from V and 5 bases from J, with 17 bases between. Germline CDR1 MNHNY, CDR2 SVGAGI (reference sequence). Here the CDR3 reads CASNPSRQGTEAFF. DNA of the CDR3: TGTGCCAGCAATCCCTCCAGGCAGGGAACTGAAGCTTTCTTT.

J is TRBJ2-3 and V is TRBV15; TRBD2 matches 10 bases. The CDR3 length is 16 residues. Losses at the gene ends were 1 base for V and 5 bases for J; bases not matched to a gene: 6. CDR1 is LNHNV and CDR2 is YYDKDF in the germline V gene (reference sequence). The chain's CDR3 is CATSRVSGGLGDTQYF. The CDR3 bases are TGTGCCACCAGCAGAGTTAGCGGGGGGTTGGGAGATACGCAGTATTTT.

The chain is built from TRBV7-6 and TRBJ2-2; 12 bases fit TRBD2. The ends lost 1 base at V and 1 base at J; junction bases unmatched: 4. Per germline, CDR1 SGHVS and CDR2 FNYEAQ. The CDR3 loop spans 18 amino acids. The CDR3 spells CASSLVASGGVNTGELFF. The DNA of the CDR3 is TGTGCCAGCAGCTTAGTGGCTAGCGGGGGGGTGAACACCGGGGAGCTGTTTTTT.

The chain employs TRBV5-1 and TRBJ2-5, with 9 bases lining up with TRBD1. CDR3 size: 12 residues. V dropped 8 bases and J dropped 4; count of bases not matched to a gene: 3. The V gene's germline CDR1 is SGHRS and CDR2 YFSETQ. The CDR3 loop is CASTGGAETQYF. The CDR3 nucleotides are TGCGCCAGTACAGGGGGCGCAGAGACCCAGTACTTC.

The V and J genes are TRBV5-1 and TRBJ1-1, with a weak D call TRBD1 (6 bases). The germline V gene has CDR1 SGHRS and CDR2 YFSETQ. The V end was cut by 0 bases, the J end by 5 bases, with 17 bases between. CDR3 length: 16 residues. The CDR3 region has the DNA TGCGCCAGCAGCTTGGTCTCCACGGGGGGCTTGACTGAAGCTTTCTTT. Protein product: CASSLVSTGGLTEAFF.

The chain carries TRBV30 and TRBJ1-6; D not certain. CDR1 is GTSNPN, CDR2 SVGIG, per germline (reference sequence). The CDR3 sequence is 15 residues long. Trimming took off 5 bases at V and 7 bases at J, with 18 bases between the two ends. CDR3 in DNA: TGTGCCTGGGCTACACTCGACGGAGGGAATTCACCCCTCCACTTT. It yields the protein CAWATLDGGNSPLHF. The variable domain in full, with the rest retrieved from reference TRBV30 and TRBJ1-6, is SQTIHQWPATLVQPVGSPLSLECTVEGTSNPNLYWYRQAAGRGLQLLFYSVGIGQISSEVPQNLSASRPQDRQFILSSKKLLLSDSGFYLCAWATLDGGNSPLHFGNGTRLTVT.

This clone was counted a few times. The chain uses TRBV18 and TRBJ1-5; 9 bases align to TRBD1. The CDR3 has 15 amino acids. CDR1 is KGHSH, CDR2 LQKENI, per germline. After removal of 3 bases from V and 7 bases from J, the junction contained 7 bases not matched to a gene. The CDR3: CASSPGTGSFQPQHF. The CDR3 DNA sequence: TGTGCCAGCTCACCGGGGACAGGGTCTTTCCAGCCCCAGCATTTT.

The CDR3 loop is CASSDPGTGPDTQYF. The DNA for the CDR3 is TGTGCCAGCAGCGACCCCGGGACAGGGCCAGATACGCAGTATTTT. V gene TRBV7-2 combines with J gene TRBJ2-3; 9 bases are a match to TRBD1. CDR3 length: 15 amino acids. Germline loops: CDR1 SGHTA, CDR2 FQGNSA. V trimming: 5 bases; J trimming: 4 bases; junction bases outside the gene matches: 7.

The chain has TRBV15 and TRBJ1-1; D perhaps matches TRBD1 (5 bases). This CDR3 has 14 residues. Looked up from germline, CDR1 is LNHNV and CDR2 is YYDKDF (reference sequence). V was trimmed by 1 base and J by 5 bases, leaving 11 bases between them. The CDR3 reads CATSRGGMGTEAFF. In DNA, the CDR3 is TGTGCCACCAGCAGAGGGGGCATGGGTACTGAAGCTTTCTTT.

V and J are TRBV2 and TRBJ2-1; TRBD1 matches 8 bases. Germline V gene sequence: CDR1 SNHLY, CDR2 FYNNEI. CDR3 length: 15 amino acids. V dropped 5 bases and J dropped 4; count of bases not matched to a gene: 7. For the CDR3, the DNA is TGTGCCAGCAGTTTGGACAGGGTGGGGTACAATGAGCAGTTCTTC. This translates into CASSLDRVGYNEQFF.

V is TRBV19 and J is TRBJ2-3; possibly TRBD1 for D (6 bases). The CDR3 totals 14 residues. V was trimmed by 2 bases and J by 4 bases, leaving 10 bases between them. Germline lookup yields CDR1 LNHDA and CDR2 SQIVND (reference sequence). The CDR3 DNA reads as TGTGCCAGTAGTATACAGGGGCACGCAGATACGCAGTATTTT. Translating it yields CASSIQGHADTQYF.

This rearrangement joins TRBV7-2 to TRBJ2-7, with 8 bases matching TRBD2. This CDR3 is 14 amino acids long. From germline, CDR1 is SGHTA and CDR2 FQGNSA. The V and J ends lost 1 base and 6 bases, in that order; junction bases with no gene match: 5. DNA of the CDR3: TGTGCCAGCAGCTTAGGGGAGCGGGGGACCGAGCAGTACTTC. This sequence encodes CASSLGERGTEQYF.

The J gene is TRBJ1-4, the V gene TRBV2; unclear D gene. Germline lookup yields CDR1 SNHLY and CDR2 FYNNEI. CDR3 length: 13 amino acids. The V end was cut by 4 bases, the J end by 5 bases, with 8 bases between. The chain's CDR3 is CASSVVRNEKLFF. CDR3 coding DNA: TGTGCCAGCAGTGTTGTGAGAAATGAAAAACTGTTTTTT.